The 10 T cell receptor beta chains below were found in one sample sequenced in a study of blood T cell repertoires in COVID-19. The repertoire was sequenced with immunoSEQ multiplex PCR; TCRdb's copy has only in-frame clones and lacks some. There are a few hundred thousand clones in the sample; about nine tenths occur only once, and 8% to 13% lies in the top ten. The sequencing input was PBMCs or T cells enriched from blood (not recorded which). The receptors originated from a woman aged 18-29 years who had recovered from COVID-19.

V usage is TRBV14 and J usage is TRBJ2-2; TRBD1 aligns across 7 bases. CDR1 and CDR2 from the germline V gene are SGHDN and FVKESK. CDR3 length equals 13 residues. The ends lost 5 bases at V and 6 bases at J; junction bases unmatched: 3. The CDR3 DNA sequence: TGTGCCAGCAGCTCACAGGGGTCCGGGGAGCTGTTTTTT. It is translated as CASSSQGSGELFF.

Concerning this clone: Within the sample, other DNA sequences also encode this same CDR3. The chain links TRBV18 to TRBJ1-1, with D possibly being TRBD1 (6 bases). Trimming left V 2 bases short and J 0 bases short, with 7 bases between. Looked up from germline, CDR1 is KGHSH and CDR2 is LQKENI. The CDR3 runs to 14 residues. The CDR3 DNA follows: TGTGCCAGCTCACCAGGGGGCATGAACACTGAAGCTTTCTTT. This gives the protein CASSPGGMNTEAFF.

The J gene is TRBJ1-5, the V gene TRBV19; 7 nucleotides agree with TRBD1. CDR3 length equals 17 residues. Trimming cost V 3 bases and J 3 bases; bases outside gene matches: 11. The germline CDR1 and CDR2 sequences are LNHDA and SQIVND (reference sequence). CDR3 nucleotides: TGTGCCAGTAGTATCGGACAGGAACGGGGCCACAATCAGCCCCAGCATTTT. Its protein is CASSIGQERGHNQPQHF.

The chain carries TRBV29-1 and TRBJ1-2; 7 bases match TRBD1. Per the germline V gene, CDR1 is SQVTM and CDR2 is ANQGSEA. V trimming: 2 bases; J trimming: 5 bases; junction bases outside the gene matches: 14. The CDR3 runs 16 residues. The CDR3 here is CSVEIQGDRIEYGYTF. The CDR3 nucleotides read TGCAGCGTTGAAATCCAAGGGGACAGAATTGAGTATGGCTACACCTTC.

Here the CDR3 DNA reads TGCAGCGTTGGGACCGACGAAGGGGCACCCCTCCACTTT. Protein: CSVGTDEGAPLHF. The chain carries TRBV29-1 and TRBJ1-6, with D perhaps TRBD1 (5 bases). CDR1 is SQVTM, CDR2 ANQGSEA, per germline. V lost 4 bases and J lost 11, with 15 bases in between. This CDR3 spans 13 amino acids. Full variable domain (rest looked up from reference TRBV29-1 and TRBJ1-6): SAVISQKPSRDICQRGTSLTIQCQVDSQVTMMFWYRQQPGQSLTLIATANQGSEATYESGFVIDKFPISRPNLTFSTLTVSNMSPEDSSIYLCSVGTDEGAPLHFGNGTRLTVT.

A few counts support this clone. The V gene is TRBV2, the J gene TRBJ1-3; TRBD1 matches at 8 bases. The CDR3 has 16 residues. With 3 bases clipped from V and 2 bases from J, the junction kept 6 bases outside the gene matches. The V gene's germline CDR1 is SNHLY and CDR2 FYNNEI. Here the CDR3 DNA reads TGTGCCAGCAGTGATATCAGGACAGGGACTGGAAACACCATATATTTT. Amino acid sequence: CASSDIRTGTGNTIYF.

V usage is TRBV12-3 or TRBV12-4 and J usage is TRBJ1-2; D is unclear. The CDR3 is made up of 13 amino acids. The germline V and J ends were trimmed by 10 bases and 2 bases, with 14 bases remaining between them. The DNA of the CDR3 is TGTGCCACCGAGGAGACGGGGAACTATGGCTACACCTTC. Translated, it gives CATEETGNYGYTF.

V gene TRBV6-1 combines with J gene TRBJ2-3; a weak D match, TRBD2 (6 bases). This CDR3 spans 13 amino acids. Germline V CDR1 and CDR2: MNHNS, SASEGT. Trimming removed 1 base from V and 6 bases from J, with 8 bases in between. The DNA of the CDR3 is TGTGCCAGCAGTGAAGGTCGGGGGGATACGCAGTATTTT. Encoded protein: CASSEGRGDTQYF.

J is TRBJ1-5 and V is TRBV30; a weak D match, TRBD1 (5 bases). There are 14 residues in the CDR3. V was trimmed by 0 bases and J by 5 bases, leaving 11 bases between them. CDR1 is GTSNPN, CDR2 SVGIG, per germline (reference sequence). This chain's CDR3 is CAWSVRREDQPQHF. The CDR3 nucleotides read TGTGCCTGGAGTGTACGCAGGGAGGATCAGCCCCAGCATTTT.

This chain links TRBV5-6 with TRBJ1-2; 9 nucleotides align to TRBD1. CDR1 and CDR2 (germline): SGHDT, YYEEEE. V trimming: 4 bases; J trimming: 7 bases; junction bases outside the gene matches: 5. There are 13 residues in the CDR3. The chain's CDR3 is CASSPYRGLGYTF. The CDR3 DNA sequence: TGTGCCAGCAGCCCGTACAGGGGGCTTGGCTACACCTTC.